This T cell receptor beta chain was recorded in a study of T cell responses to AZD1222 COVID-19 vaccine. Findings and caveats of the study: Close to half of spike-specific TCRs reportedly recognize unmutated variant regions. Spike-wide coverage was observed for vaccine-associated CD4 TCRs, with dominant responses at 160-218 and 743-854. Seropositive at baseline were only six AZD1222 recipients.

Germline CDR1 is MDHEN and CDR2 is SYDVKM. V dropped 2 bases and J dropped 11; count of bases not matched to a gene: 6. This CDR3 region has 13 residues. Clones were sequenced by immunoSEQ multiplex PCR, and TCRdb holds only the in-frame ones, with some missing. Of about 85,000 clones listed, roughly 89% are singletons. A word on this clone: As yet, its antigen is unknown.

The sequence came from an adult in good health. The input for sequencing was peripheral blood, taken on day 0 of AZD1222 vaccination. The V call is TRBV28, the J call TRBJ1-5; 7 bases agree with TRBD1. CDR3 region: CASSLNSQGAQHF. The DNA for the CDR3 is TGTGCCAGCAGTTTAAATTCTCAGGGGGCCCAGCATTTT.